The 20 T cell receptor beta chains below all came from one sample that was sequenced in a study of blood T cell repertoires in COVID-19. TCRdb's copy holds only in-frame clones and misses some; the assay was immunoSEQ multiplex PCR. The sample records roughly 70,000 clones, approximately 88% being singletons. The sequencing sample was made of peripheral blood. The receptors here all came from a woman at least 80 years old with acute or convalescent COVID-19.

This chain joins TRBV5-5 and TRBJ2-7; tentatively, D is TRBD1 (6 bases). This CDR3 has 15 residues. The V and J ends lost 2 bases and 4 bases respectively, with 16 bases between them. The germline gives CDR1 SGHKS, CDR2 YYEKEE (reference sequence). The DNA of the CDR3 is TGTGCCAGCAGCTTCGTGATGGGGGCCCAGTACGAGCAGTACTTC. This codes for CASSFVMGAQYEQYF.

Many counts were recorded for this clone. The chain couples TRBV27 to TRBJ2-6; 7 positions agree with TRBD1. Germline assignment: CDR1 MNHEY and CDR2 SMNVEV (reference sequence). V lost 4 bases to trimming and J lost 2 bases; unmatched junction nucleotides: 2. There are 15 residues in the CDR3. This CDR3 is CASSYGTAGANVLTF. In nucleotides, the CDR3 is TGTGCCAGCAGTTATGGGACAGCTGGGGCCAACGTCCTGACTTTC.

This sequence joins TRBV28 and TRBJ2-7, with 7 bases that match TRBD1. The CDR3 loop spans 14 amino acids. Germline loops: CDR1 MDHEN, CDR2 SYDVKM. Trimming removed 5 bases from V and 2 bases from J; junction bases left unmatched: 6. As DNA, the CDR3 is TGTGCCAGCAGTAAACTAACAGGGGCCTACGAGCAGTACTTC. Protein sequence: CASSKLTGAYEQYF.

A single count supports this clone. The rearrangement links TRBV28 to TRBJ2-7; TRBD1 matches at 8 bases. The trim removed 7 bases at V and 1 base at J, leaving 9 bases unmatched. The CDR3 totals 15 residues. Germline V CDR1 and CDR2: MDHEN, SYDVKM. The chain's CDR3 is CASTMDRATSYEQYF. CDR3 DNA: TGTGCCAGCACCATGGACAGGGCAACATCCTACGAGCAGTACTTC.

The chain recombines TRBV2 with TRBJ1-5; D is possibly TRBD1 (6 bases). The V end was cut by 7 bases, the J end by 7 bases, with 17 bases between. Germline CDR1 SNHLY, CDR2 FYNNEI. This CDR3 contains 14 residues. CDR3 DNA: TGTGCCAGCACCTCGACAGGTGGCTACCAGCCCCAGCATTTT. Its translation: CASTSTGGYQPQHF.

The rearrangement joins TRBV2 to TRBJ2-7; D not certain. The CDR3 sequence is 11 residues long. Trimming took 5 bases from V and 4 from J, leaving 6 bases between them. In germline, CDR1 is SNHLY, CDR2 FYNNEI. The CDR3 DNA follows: TGTGCCAGCAGTTACCAGTACGAGCAGTACTTC. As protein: CASSYQYEQYF.

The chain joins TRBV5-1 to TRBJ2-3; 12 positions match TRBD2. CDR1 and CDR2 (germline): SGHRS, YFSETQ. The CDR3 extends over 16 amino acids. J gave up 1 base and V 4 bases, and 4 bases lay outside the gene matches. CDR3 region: CASSQTSGRGTDTQYF. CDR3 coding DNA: TGCGCCAGCAGCCAGACTAGCGGGAGAGGCACAGATACGCAGTATTTT.

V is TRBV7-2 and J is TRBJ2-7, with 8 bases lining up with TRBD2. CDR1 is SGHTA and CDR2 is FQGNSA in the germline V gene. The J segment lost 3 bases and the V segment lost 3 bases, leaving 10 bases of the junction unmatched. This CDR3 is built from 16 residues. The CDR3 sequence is CASSFTGLAGNYEQYF. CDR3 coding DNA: TGTGCCAGCAGCTTCACCGGACTAGCCGGAAACTACGAGCAGTACTTC.

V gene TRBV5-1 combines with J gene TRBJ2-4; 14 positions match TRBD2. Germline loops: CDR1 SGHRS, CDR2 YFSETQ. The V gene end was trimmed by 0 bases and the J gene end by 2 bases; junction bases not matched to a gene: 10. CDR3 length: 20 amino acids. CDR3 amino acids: CASSLVTGTSGSASKNIQYF. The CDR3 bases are TGCGCCAGCAGCTTGGTTACCGGGACTAGCGGGAGTGCATCCAAAAACATTCAGTACTTC. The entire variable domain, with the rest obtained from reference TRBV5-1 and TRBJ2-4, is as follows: KAGVTQTPRYLIKTRGQQVTLSCSPISGHRSVSWYQQTPGQGLQFLFEYFSETQRNKGNFPGRFSGRQFSNSRSEMNVSTLELGDSALYLCASSLVTGTSGSASKNIQYFGAGTRLSVL.

The CDR3 loop reads CASSLTDVNEKLFF. Here the CDR3 DNA reads TGTGCCAGCAGTTTGACAGACGTTAATGAAAAACTGTTTTTT. This chain links TRBV28 with TRBJ1-4; maybe TRBD1 (5 bases). V shed 3 bases and J shed 4 bases, with 9 bases lying between them. Germline values: CDR1 MDHEN, CDR2 SYDVKM. The CDR3 has 14 amino acids.

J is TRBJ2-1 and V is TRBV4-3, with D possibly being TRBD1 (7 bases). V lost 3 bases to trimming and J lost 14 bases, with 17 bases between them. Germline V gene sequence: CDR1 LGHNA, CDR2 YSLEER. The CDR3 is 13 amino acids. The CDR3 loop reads CASSQVLTRGEFF. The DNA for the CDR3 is TGCGCCAGCAGCCAGGTTCTCACCAGGGGGGAGTTCTTC.

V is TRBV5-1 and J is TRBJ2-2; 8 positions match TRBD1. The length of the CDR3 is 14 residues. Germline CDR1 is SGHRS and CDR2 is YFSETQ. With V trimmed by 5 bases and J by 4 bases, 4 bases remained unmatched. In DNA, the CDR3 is TGCGCCAGCAGACAGGGGGAGACCACCGGGGAGCTGTTTTTT. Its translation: CASRQGETTGELFF.

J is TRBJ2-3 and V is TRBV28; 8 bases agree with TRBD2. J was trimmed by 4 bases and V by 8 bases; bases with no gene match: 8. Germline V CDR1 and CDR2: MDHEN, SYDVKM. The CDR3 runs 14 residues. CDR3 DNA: TGTGCCAGCCTTTTAGCGGGGAAGGCAGATACGCAGTATTTT. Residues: CASLLAGKADTQYF.

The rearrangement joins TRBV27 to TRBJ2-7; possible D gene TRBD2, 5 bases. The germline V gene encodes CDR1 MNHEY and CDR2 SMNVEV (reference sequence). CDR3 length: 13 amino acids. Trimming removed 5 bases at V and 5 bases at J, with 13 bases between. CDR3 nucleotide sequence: TGTGCCAGCAGTCCCCGAGGGCGGCACGAGCAGTACTTC. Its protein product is CASSPRGRHEQYF.

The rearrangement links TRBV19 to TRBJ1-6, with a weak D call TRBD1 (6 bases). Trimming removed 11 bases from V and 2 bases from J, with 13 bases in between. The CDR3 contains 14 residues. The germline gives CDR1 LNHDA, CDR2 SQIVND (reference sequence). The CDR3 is CASSKGAYNSPLHF. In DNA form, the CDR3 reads TGTGCCTCTAGCAAGGGGGCCTATAATTCACCCCTCCACTTT. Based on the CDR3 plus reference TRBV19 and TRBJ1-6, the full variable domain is DGGITQSPKYLFRKEGQNVTLSCEQNLNHDAMYWYRQDPGQGLRLIYYSQIVNDFQKGDIAEGYSVSREKKESFPLTVTSAQKNPTAFYLCASSKGAYNSPLHFGNGTRLTVT.

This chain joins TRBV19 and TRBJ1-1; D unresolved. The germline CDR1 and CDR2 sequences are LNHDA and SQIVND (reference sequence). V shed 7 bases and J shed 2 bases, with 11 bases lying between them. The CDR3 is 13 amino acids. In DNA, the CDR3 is TGTGCCAGTACTCAGATACTAAACACTGAAGCTTTCTTT. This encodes CASTQILNTEAFF.

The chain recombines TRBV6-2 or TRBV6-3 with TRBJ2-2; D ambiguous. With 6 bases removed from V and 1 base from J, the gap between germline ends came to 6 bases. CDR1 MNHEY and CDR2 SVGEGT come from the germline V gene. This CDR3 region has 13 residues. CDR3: CASSLMNTGELFF. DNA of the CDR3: TGTGCCAGCAGCCTCATGAACACCGGGGAGCTGTTTTTT.

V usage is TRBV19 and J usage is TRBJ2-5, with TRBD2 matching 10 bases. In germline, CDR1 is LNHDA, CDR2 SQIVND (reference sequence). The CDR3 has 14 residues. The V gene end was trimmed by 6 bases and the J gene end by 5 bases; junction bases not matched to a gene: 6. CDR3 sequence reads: CASRKRGGLETQYF. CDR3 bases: TGTGCCAGTAGAAAGCGGGGGGGCTTGGAGACCCAGTACTTC.

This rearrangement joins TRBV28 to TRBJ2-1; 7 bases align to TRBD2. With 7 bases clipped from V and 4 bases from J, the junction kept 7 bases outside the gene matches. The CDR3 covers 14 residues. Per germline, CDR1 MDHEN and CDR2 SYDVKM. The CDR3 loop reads CASTKSGAYNEQFF. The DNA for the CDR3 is TGTGCCAGCACCAAAAGCGGGGCATACAATGAGCAGTTCTTC.

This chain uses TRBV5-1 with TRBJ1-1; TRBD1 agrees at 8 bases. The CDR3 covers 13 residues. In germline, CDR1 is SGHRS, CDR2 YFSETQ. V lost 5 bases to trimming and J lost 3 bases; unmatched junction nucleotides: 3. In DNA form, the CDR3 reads TGCGCCAGCAGTTTGACAGGGGACACTGAAGCTTTCTTT. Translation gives CASSLTGDTEAFF. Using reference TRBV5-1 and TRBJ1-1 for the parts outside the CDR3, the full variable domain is KAGVTQTPRYLIKTRGQQVTLSCSPISGHRSVSWYQQTPGQGLQFLFEYFSETQRNKGNFPGRFSGRQFSNSRSEMNVSTLELGDSALYLCASSLTGDTEAFFGQGTRLTVV.